These T cell receptor beta chains were read from a single sample in a study of STAT5B mutations in CD4+ large granular lymphocyte leukemia. The protocol was immunoSEQ multiplex PCR, while the TCRdb copy is restricted to in-frame clones and leaves out a portion. Of 20,000 or so clones in the sample, 82% were seen once. Sequencing was carried out using CD4+ T cells from blood buffy coats. Every receptor here comes from a human donor in good health. CDR3s include the opening cysteine and the closing phenylalanine or tryptophan. Fields, in order: D gene, J gene, V gene, CDR3 protein. D genes are given only for firm matches.

. | TRBJ1-4 | TRBV4-2 | CASSRGGPDNEKLFF
. | TRBJ2-2 | TRBV18 | CASSPPGGGRSTGELFF
TRBD1 | TRBJ2-1 | TRBV11-2 | CASSNHRGDEQFF
. | TRBJ1-2 | TRBV19 | CASTHGAANNYGYTF
. | TRBJ2-1 | TRBV10-3 | CAISGDGSNEQFF
TRBD1 | TRBJ2-7 | TRBV11-2 | CASSLGGGGTYEQYF
TRBD1 | TRBJ2-7 | TRBV7-2 | CASSFAGQGSYEQYF
. | TRBJ2-3 | TRBV7-9 | CASSQGGRSTDTQYF
. | TRBJ2-1 | TRBV5-1 | CASSLGYLSYNEQFF
TRBD2 | TRBJ2-3 | TRBV2 | CASRRTSGGIRTDTQYF